This TCR beta chain was captured by sequencing in a study of shared clonotypes between healthy human individuals (dated by TCRdb to the early 2020s). About the study as a whole: The cohort included a few men and a couple of women between 18 and 49 years of age. For each donor, CD4 naive and CD4 memory were each given three plates, CD8 naive was given two plates, and CD8 memory was given one plate. To estimate repertoire size and how much clonotypes are shared between individuals, the study performed deep sequencing of blood TCR repertoires from roughly five healthy adults. Libraries were prepared and TCR repertoires were sequenced by different laboratories using diverse techniques, in order to increase sequencing depth and limit assay-specific biases. Between about 0.85 and 8.9 billion PBMCs per donor were obtained by leukapheresis. Results and caveats for the whole study, not just this receptor: Compared with non-shared clonotypes, clonotypes shared by all four sorted-subset donors had higher generation probabilities. Even with the large sequencing depth, rarefaction of the sorted-subset datasets indicated that sequencing was incomplete. Sharing across four donors was observed for around 5% of naive CD4, 3% to 4% of naive CD8, roughly 2.4% of memory CD4, and around 0.4% of memory CD8 clonotypes. Pairwise subsampling indicated that sequencing depth was expected to affect the degree of clonotype sharing among donors. Because the study included a small number of donors, the genetic and exposure-history diversity represented was limited. Naive subsets generally had larger estimated clonotype richness than memory subsets did. Sampling was limited to blood, and TCR repertoires in tissue likely differ from TCR repertoires in blood.

CD8 naive samples were obtained by positive selection for CCR7 among CD45RO-negative cells, yielding a CD45RA+CCR7+ population from which TemRA cells were excluded. The donors were healthy, HIV-negative adults with no recently reported acute infections or vaccinations. Only Caucasian adults living in Nashville, Tennessee, USA were represented among the donors. After blood collection by leukapheresis, PBMCs were isolated using Ficoll-Histopaque density gradient centrifugation and then cryopreserved in the vapor phase of liquid nitrogen. Analytical flow cytometry was used to check the purity and quantity of every magnetically sorted T cell population. From each sorted fraction, genomic DNA was isolated and quantified by UV absorbance on a Nanodrop 2000c. Trimming removed 4 bases from V and 4 bases from J; the gene matches leave 10 bases unexplained. The germline V gene (reference sequence) yields LNHDA for CDR1 and SQIVND for CDR2. There are 18 amino acids in the CDR3, from cysteine to phenylalanine inclusive. CDR3 DNA only is kept here, 54 bases in frame from base 1.

With respect to this clone: Its antigen is currently not known. The sample holds no much larger clone one base away, and base qualities are not on file.

Using the deep immunoSEQ assay, multiplex PCR amplified TCR CDR3 regions from genomic DNA. For each cell subset, the extracted genomic DNA was distributed evenly across all wells of several immunoSEQ 96-well plates, and each plate served as one replicate. For sorted subsets, approximately 200 ng of genomic DNA, equivalent to 30,000 or so T cell genomes, went into each replicate PCR. The purified libraries were quantified using a Qubit 3.0 fluorometer, sized with a Bioanalyzer 2100, and then quantified again using the KAPA Library Quantification kit. A separate single-read 150-cycle Illumina NextSeq 550 flow cell was used to sequence each immunoSEQ 96-well plate. In the authors' own workflow: The immunoSEQ output contained only junctional sequences without quality scores, so filtering could not match that applied to full-length reads. To assign V/J genes and CDR3, sequences were annotated against IMGT germline references using PyIR, a Python wrapper for IgBLAST v1.9. Reads were filtered out if the reads had weak V/J assignments (E-value above 1e-6), no CDR3, stop codons, out-of-frame junctions, or ambiguous translated residues. V3J clonotypes were defined as sequences sharing an identical inferred V gene, J gene, and CDR3 amino acid sequence. Percentage overlap between repertoires was computed as shared unique clonotypes divided by the size of the smaller repertoire. Three approaches were used to assess repertoire richness: RTK rarefaction, the Chao1 estimator, and Recon v2.1 estimates of unobserved clonotypes. OLGA was used to compute generation probabilities for all TCRbeta clonotypes that the gDNA method yielded from several donors. TCRdb mirrors the immuneACCESS table, restricted to in-frame sequences. Some clones are absent from its copies; in checked studies, under half trace to an unresolved V gene, and the reason for the others is unknown. D and trimming were read from the DNA, whereas the V and J calls and clone size are those reported in that table. Here the sample has 750,000 to 1,000,000 clones; 80% to 95% occur a single time. The ten largest clones add up to around 24% of the sample.

Material: naive CD8+ T cells sorted from blood. The cell subset or site label corresponds to: CD45RA+CCR7+. This receptor was obtained from a man aged 30-40 years in good health. The chain employs TRBV19 and TRBJ2-5, and 15 junction bases match TRBD2. The CDR3 reads CASSTGLAGGVWRETQYF. The nucleotides read TGTGCCAGTAGTACGGGACTAGCGGGAGGTGTATGGCGAGAGACCCAGTACTTC. This CDR3, with the reference TRBV19 and TRBJ2-5 proteins standing in past its ends, gives the full variable domain DGGITQSPKYLFRKEGQNVTLSCEQNLNHDAMYWYRQDPGQGLRLIYYSQIVNDFQKGDIAEGYSVSREKKESFPLTVTSAQKNPTAFYLCASSTGLAGGVWRETQYFGPGTRLLVL.